This T cell receptor beta chain appears in the sequencing data of a study of blood T cell repertoires in COVID-19. Study information: T cells, B-cell-depleted T cells, or PBMCs supplied cDNA or gDNA.

This clone was seen more than once but under ten times. Authors' processing steps: Estimated nucleated cell counts came from reference gene primer amplification. The repertoire was sequenced with immunoSEQ multiplex PCR; TCRdb's copy has only in-frame clones and lacks some. V and J calls and clone size are those listed in that table; D and trimming were worked out from the DNA. The data show fewer than 40,000 clones, 81% seen once. The CDR3 has 18 amino acids. The germline CDR1 and CDR2 sequences are SNHLY and FYNNEI. With 8 bases clipped from V and 0 bases from J, the junction kept 16 bases outside the gene matches.

Input material: peripheral blood. The rearrangement joins TRBV2 to TRBJ1-3, with 7 nucleotides matching TRBD1. The clonotype was recovered from a man between 65 and 85 years old with COVID-19, enrolled during active disease. The CDR3 coding sequence is TGTGCCAGCCTTTCGAACCGCCGGGACAGCTACTCTGGAAACACCATATATTTT. Protein product: CASLSNRRDSYSGNTIYF.